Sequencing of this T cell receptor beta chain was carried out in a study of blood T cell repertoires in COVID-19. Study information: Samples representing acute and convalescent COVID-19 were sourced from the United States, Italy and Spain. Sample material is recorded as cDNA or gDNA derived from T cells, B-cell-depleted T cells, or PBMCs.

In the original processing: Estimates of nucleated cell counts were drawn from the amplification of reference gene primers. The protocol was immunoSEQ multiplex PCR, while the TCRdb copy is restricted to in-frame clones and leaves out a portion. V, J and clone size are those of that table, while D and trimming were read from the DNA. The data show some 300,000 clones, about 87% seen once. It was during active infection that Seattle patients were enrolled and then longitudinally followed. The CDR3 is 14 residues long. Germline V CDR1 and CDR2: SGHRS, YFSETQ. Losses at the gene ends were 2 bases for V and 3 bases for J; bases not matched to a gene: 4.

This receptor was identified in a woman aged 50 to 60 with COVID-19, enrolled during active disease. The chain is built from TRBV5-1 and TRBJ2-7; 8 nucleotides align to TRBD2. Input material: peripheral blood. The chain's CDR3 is CASSFSGIVYEQYF. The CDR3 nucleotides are TGCGCCAGCAGCTTTAGCGGGATAGTCTACGAGCAGTACTTC.